The T cell receptor (beta chain) under discussion was sequenced for a study of blood T cell repertoires in COVID-19. In the authors' methods: Amplification of reference gene primers provided the estimated nucleated cell counts. Repertoires were generated with immunoSEQ multiplex PCR, while TCRdb's copy carries only in-frame clones and drops some. For V, J and clone size, that table is used; D and trimming come from the DNA. Of about 220,000 clones listed, about 88% are singletons. This clone has a single count. Participants, about 18 to 100 years old, spanned about two dozen US areas. Two negative PCRs, clearance, or symptom resolution had been documented for recovered Cohort 3 donors. Sequencing was carried out using PBMCs or T cells enriched from blood (not recorded which). The sequence derives from a woman aged 25 to 39 who had recovered from COVID-19.

The CDR3 reads CATGRYDTSSYEQYF. The DNA of the CDR3 is TGTGCCACCGGGCGGTACGACACTAGCTCCTACGAGCAGTACTTC. The chain joins TRBV15 to TRBJ2-7, with D tentatively TRBD2 (5 bases). CDR3 length: 15 amino acids. The germline CDR1 and CDR2 sequences are LNHNV and YYDKDF (reference sequence). The germline V and J ends were trimmed by 8 bases and 0 bases, with 17 bases remaining between them.